This T cell receptor (beta chain) was recovered during a study of cytomegalovirus exposure and HLA in healthy donors. TCRdb's copy holds only in-frame clones and misses some; the assay was immunoSEQ multiplex PCR. This sample has 90,000 or so clones, with around 85% found just once. The CDR3 contains 14 residues. The germline V and J ends were trimmed by 2 bases and 1 base, with 8 bases remaining between them. Germline CDR1 reads MNHEY; CDR2 reads SVGAGI. The chain carries TRBV6-5 and TRBJ1-1; D may be TRBD1 (5 bases). The source of this sequence is a man aged 18 to 30 in good health and CMV-seropositive. The sequenced sample consisted of PBMCs. CDR3 residues: CASSYHGQNTEAFF. The DNA of the CDR3 is TGTGCCAGCAGTTACCACGGACAGAACACTGAAGCTTTCTTT.